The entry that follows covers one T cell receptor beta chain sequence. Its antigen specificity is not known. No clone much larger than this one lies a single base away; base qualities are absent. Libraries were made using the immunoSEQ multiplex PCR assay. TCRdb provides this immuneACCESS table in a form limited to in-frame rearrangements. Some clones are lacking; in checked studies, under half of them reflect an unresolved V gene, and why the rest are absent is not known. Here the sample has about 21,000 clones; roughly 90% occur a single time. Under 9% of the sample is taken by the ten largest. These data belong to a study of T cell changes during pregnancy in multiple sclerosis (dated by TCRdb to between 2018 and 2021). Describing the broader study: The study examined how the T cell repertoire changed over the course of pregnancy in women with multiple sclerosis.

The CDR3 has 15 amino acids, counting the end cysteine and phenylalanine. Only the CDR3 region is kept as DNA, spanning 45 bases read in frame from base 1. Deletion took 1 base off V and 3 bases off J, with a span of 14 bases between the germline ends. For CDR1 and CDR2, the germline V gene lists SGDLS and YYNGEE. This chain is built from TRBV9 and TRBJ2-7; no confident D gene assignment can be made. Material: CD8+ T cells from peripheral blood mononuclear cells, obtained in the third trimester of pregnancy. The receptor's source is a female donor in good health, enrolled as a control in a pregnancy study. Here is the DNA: TGTGCCAGCAGCGTAATGATATCCGACTGCTACGAGCAGTACTTC. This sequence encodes CASSVMISDCYEQYF.